This TCR beta chain originates from a study of T cells after yellow fever vaccination. About the study: SMART-Seq v4 Ultra Low Input prepared libraries from low-cell fractions. Study-level points and caveats: FACS-sorted repertoires might harbor abundant contaminating clonotypes from the bulk population. Only a minor proportion of clonotypes was detected across both CD4 and CD8 compartments.

TCRdb itself ran the 5' RACE reads through MiXCR, one entry per CDR3 protein. The table includes roughly 520,000 distinct CDR3 sequences, 21% detected once. This clonotype was observed a few times. Its antigen remains unknown. After removal of 4 bases from V and 2 bases from J, the junction contained 9 bases not matched to a gene. Looked up from germline, CDR1 is MGHRA and CDR2 is YSYEKL. The CDR3 sequence is 16 residues long. The chain links TRBV4-1 to TRBJ2-3; 7 bases are shared with TRBD2. This material consisted of PBMCs, taken around 3 weeks after the first yellow fever vaccination. This TCR came from a man between 18 and 35 years old who received the YFV17D yellow fever vaccine. The CDR3 DNA sequence: TGCGCCAGCAGCCCTCTGGGAGCGGGGAACACAGATACGCAGTATTTT. It codes for CASSPLGAGNTDTQYF.